A single sample gave rise to the 29 T cell receptor beta chains below, sequenced in a study of blood T cell repertoires in COVID-19. Assay used: immunoSEQ multiplex PCR; TCRdb lists only in-frame clones, some missing. The sample lists about 430,000 clones; more than 70% were seen once. Source material: PBMCs or T cells enriched from blood (not recorded which). The receptors derive from a woman aged 18 to 35 who had been exposed to COVID-19.

A few counts support this clone. The chain employs TRBV4-1 and TRBJ1-3; 9 nucleotides line up with TRBD1. Germline trimming cut 3 bases from V and 1 base from J; bases unmatched to any gene: 19. The CDR3 contains 21 residues. Germline assignment: CDR1 MGHRA and CDR2 YSYEKL. CDR3 nucleotides: TGCGCCAGCAGCCACAGAAAATCCAATACCGGGACAGGGAATTCTGGAAACACCATATATTTT. Protein sequence: CASSHRKSNTGTGNSGNTIYF.

This clone was observed a single time. The rearrangement links TRBV7-3 to TRBJ2-1; no clear D. CDR1 SGHTA and CDR2 FQGTGA come from the germline V gene. The ends were cut back, 2 bases at V and 8 bases at J, with 16 bases in the middle. This CDR3 is built from 15 residues. The CDR3 here is CASSLDLAAPHEQFF. For the CDR3, the DNA is TGTGCCAGCAGCTTAGACCTCGCGGCCCCCCATGAGCAGTTCTTC. Variable domain in full (rest from reference TRBV7-3 and TRBJ2-1): GAGVSQTPSNKVTEKGKYVELRCDPISGHTALYWYRQSLGQGPEFLIYFQGTGAADDSGLPNDRFFAVRPEGSVSTLKIQRTERGDSAVYLCASSLDLAAPHEQFFGPGTRLTVL.

The CDR3 spells CASSRGIQNIQYF. The DNA for the CDR3 is TGTGCCAGCAGTCGGGGGATCCAAAACATTCAGTACTTC. The chain uses TRBV11-3 and TRBJ2-4; perhaps TRBD2 as D (6 bases). The CDR3 totals 13 residues. V was pared by 6 bases and J by 5 bases, with 11 bases between. The germline V gene encodes CDR1 SGHNT and CDR2 YENEEA.

This sequence joins TRBV6-6 and TRBJ2-1, with TRBD2 matching over 9 bases. The germline V gene has CDR1 MNHNY and CDR2 SVGAGI (reference sequence). V gave up 0 bases and J gave up 9 bases; unmatched junction bases: 9. The CDR3 length is 16 residues. In nucleotides, the CDR3 is TGTGCCAGCAGTTACTCCTCGTCAGGCGGGAGGGGTGAGCAGTTCTTC. This sequence encodes CASSYSSSGGRGEQFF.

The genes are TRBV28 and TRBJ2-5; D not certain. Germline V lookup: CDR1 MDHEN, CDR2 SYDVKM. The CDR3 totals 14 residues. The V gene lost 3 bases and the J gene lost 0 bases, with 8 bases spanning the gap. The CDR3 DNA sequence: TGTGCCAGCAGTTTGCGGTCGTACCAAGAGACCCAGTACTTC. Amino acids: CASSLRSYQETQYF.

This chain uses TRBV18 with TRBJ2-5, with D possibly TRBD2 on 6 matching bases. CDR1 and CDR2 from the germline V gene are KGHSH and LQKENI. The V and J ends lost 3 bases and 2 bases respectively, with 7 bases between them. CDR3 length: 13 residues. CDR3: CASSPDYQETQYF. Here the CDR3 DNA reads TGTGCCAGCTCACCGGACTATCAAGAGACCCAGTACTTC.

This clone was seen a single time. J is TRBJ2-7 and V is TRBV11-2; 15 bases are shared with TRBD2. There are 18 residues in the CDR3. From germline, CDR1 is SGHAT and CDR2 FQNNGV. The V and J ends lost 5 bases and 1 base, in that order; junction bases with no gene match: 9. CDR3 nucleotide sequence: TGTGCCAGCAGCACGCGGACTAGCGGGAGGGCCACGTCCTACGAGCAGTACTTC. Amino acids: CASSTRTSGRATSYEQYF.

The genes are TRBV11-3 and TRBJ2-5, with 8 bases aligning to TRBD2. CDR1 and CDR2 (germline): SGHNT, YENEEA. This CDR3 contains 13 residues. V lost 3 bases, J lost 5 bases, and 2 bases stayed unmatched. CDR3: CASSFTSGETQYF. The CDR3 DNA sequence: TGTGCCAGCAGCTTTACTAGCGGTGAGACCCAGTACTTC.

V gene TRBV18 combines with J gene TRBJ2-7, with 8 bases identical to TRBD2. The length of the CDR3 is 16 residues. CDR1 and CDR2 from the germline V gene are KGHSH and LQKENI. Germline trimming cut 0 bases from V and 7 bases from J; bases unmatched to any gene: 11. The CDR3 here is CASSPPGREAVGEQYF. CDR3 sequence (DNA): TGTGCCAGCTCACCACCCGGGAGGGAGGCCGTGGGGGAGCAGTACTTC.

V is TRBV5-1 and J is TRBJ1-5; D may be TRBD1 (5 bases). Between the trimmed V and J ends, which lost 0 bases and 4 bases, there was a span of 11 bases. Germline V gene sequence: CDR1 SGHRS, CDR2 YFSETQ. This CDR3 has 15 residues. The CDR3 loop reads CASSLEGVDNQPQHF. CDR3 nucleotides: TGCGCCAGCAGCTTGGAAGGGGTTGATAATCAGCCCCAGCATTTT.

V gene TRBV28 combines with J gene TRBJ2-7; TRBD1 matches at 7 bases. The CDR3 totals 14 residues. V shed 5 bases, J shed 3 bases, and the junction held 7 bases outside the gene matches. Germline CDR1 reads MDHEN; CDR2 reads SYDVKM. CDR3 nucleotides: TGTGCCAGCAGTAGAAGGGACAGCCGCTACGAGCAGTACTTC. This translates into CASSRRDSRYEQYF. Drawing the rest from reference TRBV28 and TRBJ2-7, the complete variable domain is DVKVTQSSRYLVKRTGEKVFLECVQDMDHENMFWYRQDPGLGLRLIYFSYDVKMKEKGDIPEGYSVSREKKERFSLILESASTNQTSMYLCASSRRDSRYEQYFGPGTRLTVT.

The V and J genes are TRBV12-3 or TRBV12-4 and TRBJ2-1; no clear D gene. Trimming stripped 2 bases from V and 4 bases from J, with 6 bases between. The CDR3 loop spans 13 amino acids. CDR3 region: CASSLTGYNEQFF. The CDR3 coding sequence is TGTGCCAGCAGTTTAACCGGGTACAATGAGCAGTTCTTC.

This chain connects TRBV2 to TRBJ2-1; D is undetermined. The CDR3 length is 14 residues. Germline-derived CDR1 and CDR2 are SNHLY and FYNNEI. With 6 bases removed from V and 0 bases from J, the gap between germline ends came to 9 bases. CDR3 sequence: CASRRHSSYNEQFF. The CDR3 DNA follows: TGTGCCAGCAGACGGCACAGCTCCTACAATGAGCAGTTCTTC.

In this sample, this clone turned up a few times. The V and J genes are TRBV18 and TRBJ2-7; 7 nucleotides agree with TRBD1. From germline, CDR1 is KGHSH and CDR2 LQKENI. The length of the CDR3 is 15 residues. Losses at the gene ends were 5 bases for V and 0 bases for J; bases not matched to a gene: 7. CDR3 sequence: CASSANRGDSYEQYF. The CDR3, as DNA: TGTGCCAGCTCAGCCAACAGGGGCGACTCCTACGAGCAGTACTTC. The entire variable domain, with the rest obtained from reference TRBV18 and TRBJ2-7, is as follows: NAGVMQNPRHLVRRRGQEARLRCSPMKGHSHVYWYRQLPEEGLKFMVYLQKENIIDESGMPKERFSAEFPKEGPSILRIQQVVRGDSAAYFCASSANRGDSYEQYFGPGTRLTVT.

The chain carries TRBV7-6 and TRBJ1-5; tentatively, D is TRBD1 (6 bases). The V end was cut by 5 bases, the J end by 3 bases, with 11 bases between. Per germline, CDR1 SGHVS and CDR2 FNYEAQ. This CDR3 contains 14 residues. For the CDR3, the DNA is TGTGCCAGCAGCGCTACAGGGCTCAATCAGCCCCAGCATTTT. Translating it yields CASSATGLNQPQHF.

The chain couples TRBV25-1 to TRBJ1-1, with TRBD1 matching over 7 bases. CDR1 and CDR2 (germline): MGHDK, SYGVNS. Unmatched junction bases numbered 7, after V lost 6 bases and J lost 3 bases. The length of the CDR3 is 14 residues. CDR3 sequence (DNA): TGTGCCAGCAGGCCCACAGGGGCACACACTGAAGCTTTCTTT. Its translation: CASRPTGAHTEAFF.

The chain has TRBV12-3 or TRBV12-4 and TRBJ2-7, with 12 nucleotides matching TRBD1. The CDR3 consists of 13 residues. V was pared by 8 bases and J by 6 bases, with 5 bases of the junction left unmatched. The CDR3: CASSGTGGAEQYF. The CDR3 bases are TGTGCCAGCTCTGGGACAGGGGGCGCCGAGCAGTACTTC.

CDR3 region: CASRVPPGLAGGGHEQYF. Here the CDR3 DNA reads TGTGCCAGCAGGGTCCCTCCGGGACTAGCGGGAGGGGGGCACGAGCAGTACTTC. The chain has TRBV28 and TRBJ2-7, with 16 bases fitting TRBD2. CDR3 length: 18 residues. Unmatched junction bases numbered 13, after V lost 6 bases and J lost 5 bases. CDR1 and CDR2 (germline): MDHEN, SYDVKM.

The rearrangement links TRBV11-2 to TRBJ2-7, with D possibly TRBD2 on 5 matching bases. The CDR3 is 17 amino acids. The V end was cut by 2 bases, the J end by 0 bases, with 17 bases between. Germline V gene data show CDR1 as SGHAT and CDR2 as FQNNGV. For the CDR3, the DNA is TGTGCCAGCAGCTTATGGGGATTGCGGGTGCCCTCCTACGAGCAGTACTTC. Amino acid sequence: CASSLWGLRVPSYEQYF.

J is TRBJ2-7 and V is TRBV12-1; TRBD1 is taken as the D call from the table, unchecked against the DNA. TRBV12-1 is a recognized pseudogene. CDR3 length: 12 amino acids. Here the CDR3 DNA reads TGTGCCAGCAGCCTGGACAGTTACGAGCAGTACTTC. Amino acid sequence: CASSLDSYEQYF.

The CDR3, as DNA: TGCAGCGCAACCCCATTCGGCGGGCGGCAGTACTTC. Residues: CSATPFGGRQYF. The V and J genes are TRBV29-1 and TRBJ2-7, with TRBD2 as a possible D gene (5 bases). Germline lookup yields CDR1 SQVTM and CDR2 ANQGSEA. Deletions cut 7 bases from V and 9 bases from J, with 19 bases between. The CDR3 totals 12 residues.

V and J are TRBV14 and TRBJ2-1, with 8 bases lining up with TRBD1. The CDR3 spans 16 residues. Looked up from germline, CDR1 is SGHDN and CDR2 is FVKESK. J was trimmed by 8 bases and V by 0 bases; bases with no gene match: 9. CDR3 residues: CASSQDWGQDRDEQFF. CDR3 sequence (DNA): TGTGCCAGCAGCCAAGACTGGGGACAGGATAGAGATGAGCAGTTCTTC.

This rearrangement joins TRBV7-3 to TRBJ2-1, with D maybe TRBD1 (5 bases). With 4 bases removed from V and 2 bases from J, the gap between germline ends came to 12 bases. The CDR3 is 15 residues long. Germline V lookup: CDR1 SGHTA, CDR2 FQGTGA. The CDR3 region has the DNA TGTGCCAGCAGCTCCTCGCCAGGGACCTACAATGAGCAGTTCTTC. It yields the protein CASSSSPGTYNEQFF.

The chain is built from TRBV19 and TRBJ2-1; 7 bases are shared with TRBD2. The CDR3 is 16 residues long. V shed 2 bases and J 0 bases; nucleotides not matched to a gene: 4. Germline V gene sequence: CDR1 LNHDA, CDR2 SQIVND (reference sequence). The DNA for the CDR3 is TGTGCCAGTAGTATACTAAGCGGGAACTCCTACAATGAGCAGTTCTTC. The encoded protein is CASSILSGNSYNEQFF.

The chain joins TRBV5-1 to TRBJ2-2; maybe TRBD2 (6 bases). Germline loops: CDR1 SGHRS, CDR2 YFSETQ. Trimming removed 2 bases from V and 1 base from J, with 9 bases in between. The CDR3 totals 15 residues. The CDR3, as DNA: TGCGCCAGCAGCTTATCTAGCGTGAACACCGGGGAGCTGTTTTTT. Its translation is CASSLSSVNTGELFF.

The chain has TRBV2 and TRBJ2-7, with 10 bases that match TRBD1. CDR3 length equals 13 residues. The trim removed 8 bases at V and 9 bases at J, leaving 10 bases unmatched. Germline V gives CDR1 SNHLY, CDR2 FYNNEI. CDR3 DNA sequence: TGTGCCAGCTTCGGGACAGGGGTCCCGGGGCAGTACTTC. This encodes CASFGTGVPGQYF.

This chain links TRBV6-5 with TRBJ2-3; D gene uncertain. This CDR3 has 15 amino acids. Germline V gene lookup returns CDR1 MNHEY and CDR2 SVGAGI. The germline V and J ends were trimmed by 0 bases and 3 bases, with 10 bases remaining between them. As DNA, the CDR3 is TGTGCCAGCAGTTACTCTACCCCCAGGACAGATACGCAGTATTTT. Its protein product is CASSYSTPRTDTQYF.

The V call is TRBV19, the J call TRBJ2-3; D not resolved. This CDR3 spans 14 amino acids. Trimming removed 2 bases from V and 2 bases from J, with 8 bases in between. The V gene's germline CDR1 is LNHDA and CDR2 SQIVND (reference sequence). As DNA, the CDR3 is TGTGCCAGTAGTATAAACGGGTACACAGATACGCAGTATTTT. Residues: CASSINGYTDTQYF. The entire variable domain, with the rest obtained from reference TRBV19 and TRBJ2-3, is as follows: DGGITQSPKYLFRKEGQNVTLSCEQNLNHDAMYWYRQDPGQGLRLIYYSQIVNDFQKGDIAEGYSVSREKKESFPLTVTSAQKNPTAFYLCASSINGYTDTQYFGPGTRLTVL.

The rearrangement links TRBV11-1 to TRBJ2-5; D might be TRBD2 (6 bases). CDR1 SGHAT and CDR2 FQDESV come from the germline V gene (reference sequence). V was clipped by 8 bases and J by 0 bases, with 16 bases between them. The CDR3 extends over 15 amino acids. CDR3 in amino acids: CASSWGEGDQETQYF. The CDR3 DNA follows: TGTGCCAGCTCATGGGGGGAAGGGGACCAAGAGACCCAGTACTTC.